Sequencing of this TCR beta chain was carried out in a study of blood T cell repertoires in COVID-19. Study-wide background: Sample material is recorded as cDNA or gDNA derived from T cells, B-cell-depleted T cells, or PBMCs.

Only in-frame clones appear in the TCRdb table, and some are missing; sequencing was by immunoSEQ multiplex PCR. This table has under 150,000 clones, about 80% appearing once. Germline loops: CDR1 MGHDK, CDR2 SYGVNS. J gave up 7 bases and V 4 bases, and 9 bases lay outside the gene matches. This CDR3 spans 15 amino acids. The TCR sequence derives from a man in his 60s with acute or convalescent COVID-19. The sequenced sample was peripheral blood. The rearrangement uses TRBV25-1 and TRBJ2-2; the match to TRBD1 covers 7 bases. The CDR3 nucleotides are TGTGCCAGCAGTGGTCAGACAGGGTGGAGCGGGGAGCTGTTTTTT. Protein product: CASSGQTGWSGELFF.